This T cell receptor (beta chain) is from a study of radiotherapy plus CTLA-4 blockade in lung cancer. Some clones are missing from TCRdb's copy, which holds only in-frame ones; the method was immunoSEQ multiplex PCR. The data hold about 45,000 clones, with roughly 59% observed a single time. Study results and limitations: In blood, TCR clones derived from the tumor expanded after radiotherapy plus ipilimumab.

Details on this clone: Its antigen is currently unknown.

People whose metastatic non-small-cell lung cancer was chemo-refractory got focal radiation along with CTLA-4 blockade by ipilimumab. This receptor was identified in a human donor with non-small cell lung cancer who had a partial response to radiotherapy plus ipilimumab. The source material was peripheral blood, sampled from a patient treated with radiotherapy plus ipilimumab.

Written as DNA, the CDR3 is TGTGCCAGCAGTTACTCGCGTGGGAGCTCTGGAAACACCATATATTTT. It specifies CASSYSRGSSGNTIYF. The gene calls are TRBV6-5 and TRBJ1-3; D not resolved. CDR1 and CDR2 (germline): MNHEY, SVGAGI. V lost 0 bases to trimming and J lost 0 bases, with 9 bases between them. CDR3 size: 16 residues.